This entry lists 11 T cell receptor beta chains sequenced from one sample in a study of naive and memory T cell subsets. The study's findings and limits: Possibly reflecting memory cells re-expressing CD45RA, a few larger clonotypes occurred in naive repertoires, especially CD8.

Two oligonucleotides, mixed equimolar, formed the beta constant-region primer covering TRBC1 and TRBC2. Nested alpha and beta constant-region primers with the SP2 primer drove four PCR rounds on ligated cDNA. TCRdb independently ran MiXCR on the UMI-ligation and nested PCR reads; one entry per CDR3 protein. This table holds about 140,000 distinct CDR3 sequences, approximately 21% found once. These receptors are not linked to any known antigen. The sample taken for sequencing was naive CD8+ T cells from blood. Every receptor here comes from a human donor in good health.

This clonotype was found a few times. The V and J genes are TRBV4-2 and TRBJ2-7; unclear D gene. The CDR3 runs to 17 residues. Trimming left V 0 bases short and J 4 bases short, with 19 bases between. Germline CDR1 LGHNA, CDR2 YNFKEQ. The CDR3 spells CASSQEEGTPRPYEQYF. In DNA form, the CDR3 reads TGTGCCAGCAGCCAAGAGGAAGGAACCCCGCGGCCGTACGAGCAGTACTTC.

The rearrangement joins TRBV7-8 to TRBJ2-5; D assignment may be TRBD1 or TRBD2 (6 bases each). Trimming removed 0 bases at V and 5 bases at J, with 16 bases between. Germline-derived CDR1 and CDR2 are SGHVS and FQNEAQ. This CDR3 region has 16 residues. In DNA, the CDR3 is TGTGCCAGCAGCTTAGCGGGGGCGGGATCAGGGGAGACCCAGTACTTC. Translating it yields CASSLAGAGSGETQYF.

The table lists this clonotype with a count of one. V usage is TRBV28 and J usage is TRBJ2-7, with 10 bases matching TRBD2. The J segment lost 4 bases and the V segment lost 1 base, leaving 10 bases of the junction unmatched. This CDR3 is 17 amino acids long. Germline lookup yields CDR1 MDHEN and CDR2 SYDVKM. The CDR3 spells CASSLSSALAGEYEQYF. CDR3 bases: TGTGCCAGCAGTTTATCCTCCGCCCTAGCGGGAGAATACGAGCAGTACTTC.

In its sample, this clonotype was seen a few times. The J gene is TRBJ2-1, the V gene TRBV12-3 or TRBV12-4; D remains ambiguous. Between the trimmed V and J ends, which lost 7 bases and 9 bases, there was a span of 13 bases. The CDR3 has 12 amino acids. CDR3 in amino acids: CASTIDMAEQFF. In DNA form, the CDR3 reads TGTGCCAGCACCATAGACATGGCTGAGCAGTTCTTC.

This clonotype came up a few times. The chain uses TRBV7-7 and TRBJ2-1, with D possibly being TRBD2 (5 bases). Trimming left V 1 base short and J 6 bases short, with 13 bases between. Germline lookup yields CDR1 SSHAT and CDR2 FNYEAQ (reference sequence). This CDR3 is built from 15 residues. The chain's CDR3 is CASSLDLGDGNEQFF. The CDR3 bases are TGTGCCAGCAGCTTAGATTTGGGAGATGGCAATGAGCAGTTCTTC.

This clonotype has a handful of counts. The rearrangement joins TRBV5-1 to TRBJ2-3; D call uncertain. Germline CDR1 SGHRS, CDR2 YFSETQ. CDR3 size: 16 residues. The V end lost 2 bases, the J end lost 2 bases, and 15 bases lay between the germline ends. The CDR3 region has the DNA TGCGCCAGCAGCTTCACCCCTACGGGCCACACAGATACGCAGTATTTT. Translating gives CASSFTPTGHTDTQYF.

Only a few counts were recorded for this clonotype. V usage is TRBV20-1 and J usage is TRBJ2-7, with D perhaps TRBD2 (6 bases). The CDR3 has 13 amino acids. Trimming left V 2 bases short and J 2 bases short, with 10 bases between. CDR1 and CDR2 from the germline V gene are DFQATT and SNEGSKA (reference sequence). The CDR3 nucleotides read TGCAGTGCTAGATCGGGAGCCACCTACGAGCAGTACTTC. The encoded protein is CSARSGATYEQYF.

This clonotype was observed a few times. The V call is TRBV11-3, the J call TRBJ2-3, with 15 bases aligning to TRBD2. The CDR3 contains 16 residues. Germline V gene lookup returns CDR1 SGHNT and CDR2 YENEEA. V lost 5 bases, J lost 3 bases, and 3 bases stayed unmatched. The CDR3 is CASSPGLAGGTDTQYF. The CDR3 nucleotides read TGTGCCAGCAGCCCGGGACTAGCGGGAGGTACAGATACGCAGTATTTT.

This clonotype was observed a few times. This chain connects TRBV13 to TRBJ2-7, with D perhaps given as TRBD1 or TRBD2 (5 bases each). The germline V and J ends were trimmed by 5 bases and 2 bases, with 16 bases remaining between them. The CDR3 runs 15 residues. Germline loops: CDR1 PRHDT, CDR2 FYEKMQ (reference sequence). CDR3 in amino acids: CASSPPTGPTYEQYF. Here the CDR3 DNA reads TGTGCCAGCAGCCCCCCCACGGGACCTACCTACGAGCAGTACTTC.

There are a few counts of this clonotype. CDR3 sequence reads: CASSLVRDRGYEQYF. The CDR3 nucleotides read TGTGCCAGCAGCTTAGTACGGGACAGGGGGTACGAGCAGTACTTC. The chain links TRBV7-8 to TRBJ2-7, with TRBD1 identical over 11 bases. The CDR3 totals 15 residues. The V and J ends lost 1 base and 4 bases, in that order; junction bases with no gene match: 3. Germline V gene sequence: CDR1 SGHVS, CDR2 FQNEAQ.

The CDR3 is CASSAPFQETQYF. The CDR3 nucleotides are TGTGCCAGCAGTGCCCCATTTCAAGAGACCCAGTACTTC. The chain combines TRBV12-3 or TRBV12-4 with TRBJ2-5, with D hard to call. Trimming took off 5 bases at V and 2 bases at J, with 9 bases between the two ends. This CDR3 is built from 13 residues.